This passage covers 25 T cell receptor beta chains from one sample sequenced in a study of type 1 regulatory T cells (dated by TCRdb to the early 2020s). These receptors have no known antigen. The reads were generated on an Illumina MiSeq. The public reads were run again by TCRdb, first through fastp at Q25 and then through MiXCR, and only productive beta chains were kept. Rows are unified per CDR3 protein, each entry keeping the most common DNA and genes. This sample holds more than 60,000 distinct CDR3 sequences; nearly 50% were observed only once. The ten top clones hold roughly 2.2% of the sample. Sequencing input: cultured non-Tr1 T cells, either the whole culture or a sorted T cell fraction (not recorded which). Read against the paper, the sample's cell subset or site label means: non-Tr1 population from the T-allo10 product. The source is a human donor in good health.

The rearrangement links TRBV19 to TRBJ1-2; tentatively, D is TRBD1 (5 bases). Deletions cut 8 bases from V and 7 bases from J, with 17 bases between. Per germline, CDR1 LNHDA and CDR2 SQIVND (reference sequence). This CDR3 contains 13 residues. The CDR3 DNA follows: TGTGCCAGTGGTTCAGGTGGGGCAATTGGCTACACCTTC. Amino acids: CASGSGGAIGYTF.

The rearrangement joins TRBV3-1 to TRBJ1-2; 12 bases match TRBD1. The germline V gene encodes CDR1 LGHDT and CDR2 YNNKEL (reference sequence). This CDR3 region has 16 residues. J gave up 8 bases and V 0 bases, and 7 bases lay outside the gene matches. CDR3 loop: CASSQDSGQGARGYTF. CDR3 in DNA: TGTGCCAGCAGCCAAGATTCGGGACAGGGGGCGCGCGGCTACACCTTC.

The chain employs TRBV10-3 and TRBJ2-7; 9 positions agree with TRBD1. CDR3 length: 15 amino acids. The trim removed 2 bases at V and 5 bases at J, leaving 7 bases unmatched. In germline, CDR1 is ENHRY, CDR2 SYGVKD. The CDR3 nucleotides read TGTGCCATCAGTGAGGTACAGGGGGCCAGTCACGAGCAGTACTTC. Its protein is CAISEVQGASHEQYF.

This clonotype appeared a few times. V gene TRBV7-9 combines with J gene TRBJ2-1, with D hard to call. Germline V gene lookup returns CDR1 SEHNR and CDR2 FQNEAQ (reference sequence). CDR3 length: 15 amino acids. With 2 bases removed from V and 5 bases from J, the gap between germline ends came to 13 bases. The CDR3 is CASSLIRTDHNEQFF. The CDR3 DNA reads TGTGCCAGCAGCTTAATCCGGACGGACCACAATGAGCAGTTCTTC.

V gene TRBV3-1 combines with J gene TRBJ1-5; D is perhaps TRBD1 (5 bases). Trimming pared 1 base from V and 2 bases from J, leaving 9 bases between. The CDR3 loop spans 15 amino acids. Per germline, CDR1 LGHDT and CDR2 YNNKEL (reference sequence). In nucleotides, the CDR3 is TGTGCCAGCAGCCAAGGGGGACTTGGCAATCAGCCCCAGCATTTT. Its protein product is CASSQGGLGNQPQHF.

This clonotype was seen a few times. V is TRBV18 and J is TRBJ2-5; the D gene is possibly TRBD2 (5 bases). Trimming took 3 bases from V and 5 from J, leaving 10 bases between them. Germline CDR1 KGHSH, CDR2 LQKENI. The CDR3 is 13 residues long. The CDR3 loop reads CASSPVASETQYF. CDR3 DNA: TGTGCCAGCTCACCGGTAGCGTCCGAGACCCAGTACTTC. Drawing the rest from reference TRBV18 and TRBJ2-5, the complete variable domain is NAGVMQNPRHLVRRRGQEARLRCSPMKGHSHVYWYRQLPEEGLKFMVYLQKENIIDESGMPKERFSAEFPKEGPSILRIQQVVRGDSAAYFCASSPVASETQYFGPGTRLLVL.

DNA of the CDR3: TGTGCCAGCCGCCTCAGGGTAATCTACAATGAGCAGTTCTTC. It translates to CASRLRVIYNEQFF. The rearrangement uses TRBV12-3 or TRBV12-4 and TRBJ2-1, with D tentatively TRBD1 (5 bases). V was clipped by 8 bases and J by 3 bases, with 14 bases between them. The CDR3 is 14 amino acids.

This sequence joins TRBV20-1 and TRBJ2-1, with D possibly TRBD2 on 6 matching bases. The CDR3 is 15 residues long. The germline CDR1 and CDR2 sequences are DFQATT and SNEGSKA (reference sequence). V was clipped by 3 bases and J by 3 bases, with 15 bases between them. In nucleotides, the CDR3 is TGCAGTGCTAGTAGGGGCGGGGTCGTCTACAATGAGCAGTTCTTC. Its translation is CSASRGGVVYNEQFF.

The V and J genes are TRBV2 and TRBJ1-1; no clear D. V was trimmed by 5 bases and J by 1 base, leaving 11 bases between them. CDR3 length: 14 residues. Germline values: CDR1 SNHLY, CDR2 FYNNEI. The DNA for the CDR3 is TGTGCCAGCAGTAGAACCGAGTGGAACACTGAAGCTTTCTTT. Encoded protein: CASSRTEWNTEAFF.

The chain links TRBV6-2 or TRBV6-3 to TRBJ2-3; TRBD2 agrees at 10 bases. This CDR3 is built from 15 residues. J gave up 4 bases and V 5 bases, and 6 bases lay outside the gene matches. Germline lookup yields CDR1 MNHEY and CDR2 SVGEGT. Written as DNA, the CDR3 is TGTGCCAGCAGTCAAGGGACTAGCGCGGCAGATACGCAGTATTTT. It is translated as CASSQGTSAADTQYF.

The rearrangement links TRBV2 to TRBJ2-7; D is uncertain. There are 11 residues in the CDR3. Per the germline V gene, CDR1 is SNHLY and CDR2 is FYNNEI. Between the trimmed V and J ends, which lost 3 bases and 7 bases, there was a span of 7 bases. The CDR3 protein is CASSESLEQYF. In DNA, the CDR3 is TGTGCCAGCAGTGAGAGCTTAGAGCAGTACTTC.

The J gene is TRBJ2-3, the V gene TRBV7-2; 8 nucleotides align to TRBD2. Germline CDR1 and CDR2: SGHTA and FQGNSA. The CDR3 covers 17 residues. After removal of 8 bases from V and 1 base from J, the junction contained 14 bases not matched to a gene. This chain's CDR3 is CASAFRAGALGTDTQYF. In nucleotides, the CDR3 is TGTGCCAGCGCCTTTCGAGCGGGGGCGCTGGGCACAGATACGCAGTATTTT.

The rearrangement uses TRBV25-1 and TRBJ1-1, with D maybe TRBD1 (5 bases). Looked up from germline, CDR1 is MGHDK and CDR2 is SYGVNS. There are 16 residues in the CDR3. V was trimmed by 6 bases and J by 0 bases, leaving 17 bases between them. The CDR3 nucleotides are TGTGCCAGCAGCCCCCTCGGGGGGGACCTGAACACTGAAGCTTTCTTT. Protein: CASSPLGGDLNTEAFF.

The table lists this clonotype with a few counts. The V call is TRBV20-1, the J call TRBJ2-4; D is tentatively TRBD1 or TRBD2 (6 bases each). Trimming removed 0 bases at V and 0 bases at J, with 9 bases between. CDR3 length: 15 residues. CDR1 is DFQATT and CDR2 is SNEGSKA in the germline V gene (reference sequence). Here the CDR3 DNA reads TGCAGTGCTAGAGAAGGGGGGAGAGCCAAAAACATTCAGTACTTC. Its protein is CSAREGGRAKNIQYF.

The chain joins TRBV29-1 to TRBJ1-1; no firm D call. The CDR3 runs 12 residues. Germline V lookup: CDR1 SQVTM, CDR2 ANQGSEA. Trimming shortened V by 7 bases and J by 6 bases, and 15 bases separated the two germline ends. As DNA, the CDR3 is TGCAGCGGCCAAGCGCTAGGCTCTGAAGCTTTCTTT. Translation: CSGQALGSEAFF.

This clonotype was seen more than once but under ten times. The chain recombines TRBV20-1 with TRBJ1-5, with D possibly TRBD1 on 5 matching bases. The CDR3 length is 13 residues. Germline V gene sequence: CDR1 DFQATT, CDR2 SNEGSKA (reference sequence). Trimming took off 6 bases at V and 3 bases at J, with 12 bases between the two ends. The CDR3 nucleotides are TGCAGTGCAAGTACAGGTGTCAATCAGCCCCAGCATTTT. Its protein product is CSASTGVNQPQHF.

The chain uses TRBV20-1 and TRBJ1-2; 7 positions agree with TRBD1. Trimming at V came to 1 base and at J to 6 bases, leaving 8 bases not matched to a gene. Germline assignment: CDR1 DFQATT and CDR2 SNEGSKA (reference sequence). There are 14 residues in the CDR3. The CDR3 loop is CSARVGGAENGYTF. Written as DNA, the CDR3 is TGCAGTGCTAGAGTAGGGGGCGCCGAGAATGGCTACACCTTC.

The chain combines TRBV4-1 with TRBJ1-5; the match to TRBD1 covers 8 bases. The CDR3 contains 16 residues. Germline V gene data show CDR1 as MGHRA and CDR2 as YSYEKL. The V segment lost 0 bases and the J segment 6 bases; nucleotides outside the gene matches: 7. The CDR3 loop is CASSQDFGQGGQPQHF. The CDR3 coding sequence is TGCGCCAGCAGCCAAGATTTCGGACAGGGCGGTCAGCCCCAGCATTTT.

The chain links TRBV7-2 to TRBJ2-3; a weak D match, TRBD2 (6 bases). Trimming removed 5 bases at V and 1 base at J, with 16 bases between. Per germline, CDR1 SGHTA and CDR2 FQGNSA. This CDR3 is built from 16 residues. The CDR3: CASSLDGREGTDTQYF. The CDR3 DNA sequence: TGTGCCAGCAGCCTAGATGGGCGGGAAGGCACAGATACGCAGTATTTT.

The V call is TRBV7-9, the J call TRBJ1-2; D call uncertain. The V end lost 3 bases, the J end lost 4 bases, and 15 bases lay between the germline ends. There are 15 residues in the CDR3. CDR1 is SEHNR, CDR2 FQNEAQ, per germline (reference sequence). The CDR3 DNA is TGTGCCAGCAGCTTCGCGGGAGCGCTTGGCTATGGCTACACCTTC. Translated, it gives CASSFAGALGYGYTF. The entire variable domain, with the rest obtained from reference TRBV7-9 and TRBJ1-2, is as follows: DTGVSQNPRHKITKRGQNVTFRCDPISEHNRLYWYRQTLGQGPEFLTYFQNEAQLEKSRLLSDRFSAERPKGSFSTLEIQRTEQGDSAMYLCASSFAGALGYGYTFGSGTRLTVV.

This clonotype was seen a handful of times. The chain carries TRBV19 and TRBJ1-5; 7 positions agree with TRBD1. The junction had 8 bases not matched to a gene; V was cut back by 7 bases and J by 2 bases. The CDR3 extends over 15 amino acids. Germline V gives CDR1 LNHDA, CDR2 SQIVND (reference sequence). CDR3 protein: CASMGGQGGNQPQHF. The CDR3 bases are TGTGCCAGTATGGGGGGGCAGGGGGGCAATCAGCCCCAGCATTTT.

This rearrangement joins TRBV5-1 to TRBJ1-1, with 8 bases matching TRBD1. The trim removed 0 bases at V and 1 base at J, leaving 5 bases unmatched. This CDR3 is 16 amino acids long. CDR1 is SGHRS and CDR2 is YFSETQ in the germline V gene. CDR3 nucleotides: TGCGCCAGCAGCTTGGCTCAGGGGGCCTGGAACACTGAAGCTTTCTTT. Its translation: CASSLAQGAWNTEAFF.

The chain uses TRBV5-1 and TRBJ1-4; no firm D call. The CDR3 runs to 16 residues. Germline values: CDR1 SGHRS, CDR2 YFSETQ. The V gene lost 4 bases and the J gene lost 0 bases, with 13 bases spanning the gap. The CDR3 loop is CASSPSWTATNEKLFF. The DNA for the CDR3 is TGCGCCAGCAGCCCGAGTTGGACGGCAACTAATGAAAAACTGTTTTTT.

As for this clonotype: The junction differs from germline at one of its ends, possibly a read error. CDR3 sequence (DNA): TGTGCCAGCAGCCCCCTGGGGGGGTTCACAAATACGCAGTATTTT. Amino acids: CASSPLGGFTNTQYF. The rearrangement links TRBV6-2 or TRBV6-3 to TRBJ2-3; 7 bases are shared with TRBD2. The germline V gene encodes CDR1 MNHEY and CDR2 SVGEGT. The CDR3 spans 15 residues.

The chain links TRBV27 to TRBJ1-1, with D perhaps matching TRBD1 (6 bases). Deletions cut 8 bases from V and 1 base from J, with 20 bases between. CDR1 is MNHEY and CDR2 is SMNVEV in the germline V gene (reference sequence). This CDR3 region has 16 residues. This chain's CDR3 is CASGPGHTWGNTEAFF. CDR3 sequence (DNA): TGTGCCAGCGGACCGGGACACACATGGGGGAACACTGAAGCTTTCTTT.